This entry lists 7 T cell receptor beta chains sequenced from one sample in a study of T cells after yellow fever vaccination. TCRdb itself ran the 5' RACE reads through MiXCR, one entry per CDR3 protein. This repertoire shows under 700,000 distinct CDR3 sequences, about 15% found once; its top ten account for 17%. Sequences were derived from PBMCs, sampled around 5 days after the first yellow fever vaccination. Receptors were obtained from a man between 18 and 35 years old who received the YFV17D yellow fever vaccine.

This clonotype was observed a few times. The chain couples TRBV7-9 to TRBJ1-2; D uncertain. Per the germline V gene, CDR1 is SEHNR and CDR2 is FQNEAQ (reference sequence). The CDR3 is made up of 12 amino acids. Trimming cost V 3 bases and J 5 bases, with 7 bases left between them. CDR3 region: CASSLLTYGYTF. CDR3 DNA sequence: TGTGCCAGCAGCTTGTTGACATATGGCTACACCTTC.

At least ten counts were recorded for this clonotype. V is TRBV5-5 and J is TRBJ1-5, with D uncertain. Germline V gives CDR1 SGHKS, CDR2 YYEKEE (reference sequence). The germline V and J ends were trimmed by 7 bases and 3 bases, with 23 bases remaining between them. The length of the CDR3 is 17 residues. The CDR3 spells CASPRNPGESNNQPQHF. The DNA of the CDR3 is TGTGCCAGCCCACGAAACCCAGGCGAATCAAACAATCAGCCCCAGCATTTT.

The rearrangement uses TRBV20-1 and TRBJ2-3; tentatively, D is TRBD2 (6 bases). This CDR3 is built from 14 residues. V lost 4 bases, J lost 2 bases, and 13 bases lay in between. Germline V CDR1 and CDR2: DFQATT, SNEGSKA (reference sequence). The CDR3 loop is CSAMSGGNTDTQYF. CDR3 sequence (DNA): TGCAGTGCTATGTCCGGGGGTAACACAGATACGCAGTATTTT.

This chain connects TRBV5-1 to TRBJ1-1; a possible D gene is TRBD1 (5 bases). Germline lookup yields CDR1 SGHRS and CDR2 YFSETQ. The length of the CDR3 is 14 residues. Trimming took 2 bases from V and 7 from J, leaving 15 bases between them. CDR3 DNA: TGCGCCAGCAGCTTTTCGACAGTAACCGATGAAGCTTTCTTT. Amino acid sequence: CASSFSTVTDEAFF.

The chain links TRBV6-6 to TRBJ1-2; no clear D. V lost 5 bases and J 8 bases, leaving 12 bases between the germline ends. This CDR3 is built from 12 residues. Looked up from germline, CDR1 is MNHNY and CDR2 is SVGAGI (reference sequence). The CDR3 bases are TGTGCCAGCAGTACCGAGTTGCGGGGCTACACCTTC. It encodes CASSTELRGYTF.

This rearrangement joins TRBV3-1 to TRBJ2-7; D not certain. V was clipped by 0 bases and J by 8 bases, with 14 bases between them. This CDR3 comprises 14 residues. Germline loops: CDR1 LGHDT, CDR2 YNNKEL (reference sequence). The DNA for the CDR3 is TGTGCCAGCAGCCAAGATCGGGCACCCCCCCAGCAGTACTTC. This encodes CASSQDRAPPQQYF.

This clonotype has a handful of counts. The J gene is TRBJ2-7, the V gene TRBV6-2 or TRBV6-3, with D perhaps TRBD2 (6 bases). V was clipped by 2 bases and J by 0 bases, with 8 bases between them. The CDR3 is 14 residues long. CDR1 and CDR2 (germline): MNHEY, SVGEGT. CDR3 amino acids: CASSYGGNSYEQYF. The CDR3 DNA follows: TGTGCCAGCAGTTACGGGGGGAACTCCTACGAGCAGTACTTC.